The 20 T cell receptor beta chains reported below all come from one sample, sequenced in a study of regulatory T cells in long-lasting Graves disease (dated by TCRdb to the early 2020s). The library was produced with multiplex PCR. Sequencing was carried out with an Illumina HiSeq 4000. CDR3 regions were amplified by Arm-PCR with iRepertoire HTBI primers to construct TCR beta libraries. The raw public reads went through TCRdb reprocessing: fastp at Q25, MiXCR clone calling, in-frame beta chains kept. Every distinct CDR3 protein forms one entry, paired with its most common genes and DNA. This sample gives roughly 560,000 distinct CDR3 sequences in total; about 16% of them show up just once. Approximately 25% of the sample rests with the top ten. This specimen's time point label, interpreted: newly diagnosed GD, antithyroid drugs for less than 3 months. For both TCR sequencing and RNA sequencing, RNA was extracted from PBMCs in TRIzol.

These data are also associated with another study on T cells in Graves' hyperthyroidism and ophthalmopathy.

Sequenced here: peripheral blood mononuclear cells (PBMCs), sampled at new diagnosis, from a patient treated with antithyroid drugs. The receptors were gathered from a woman aged 35 to 60 with Graves disease. Donor details come from another sample of the same person, matched by shared clones.

This clonotype was counted at least ten times. The rearrangement joins TRBV2 to TRBJ1-1; D gene uncertain. In germline, CDR1 is SNHLY, CDR2 FYNNEI. V lost 8 bases and J lost 1, with 8 bases in between. The length of the CDR3 is 12 residues. The CDR3 sequence: CASLLRNTEAFF. CDR3 bases: TGTGCCAGCCTTTTGAGGAACACTGAAGCTTTCTTT.

The V call is TRBV7-8, the J call TRBJ2-3; D is uncertain. Germline CDR1 is SGHVS and CDR2 is FQNEAQ. The CDR3 covers 12 residues. V was pared by 1 base and J by 7 bases, with 6 bases between. CDR3 in DNA: TGTGCCAGCAGCTTAGGTCGGCATACGCAGTATTTT. It translates to CASSLGRHTQYF.

A word on this clonotype: This probably arose from a read error, given a far larger clone one base away. The missing conserved phenylalanine or tryptophan at the end of this CDR3 makes a read error likely. The genes are TRBV6-2 or TRBV6-3 and TRBJ2-1; 8 nucleotides agree with TRBD2. Germline V gene data show CDR1 as MNHEY and CDR2 as SVGEGT. V was pared by 2 bases and J by 10 bases, with 10 bases of the junction left unmatched. CDR3 size: 15 residues. For the CDR3, the DNA is TGTGCCAGCAGTTACGAGGCGGGGGGTCTCAAGGAGCAGTTCCTC. Encoded protein: CASSYEAGGLKEQFL.

Comments on this clonotype: This may be a read error: a much more frequent sequence differs by one nucleotide. V is TRBV28 and J is TRBJ2-1, with 9 bases matching TRBD1. The CDR3 covers 14 residues. With 7 bases clipped from V and 10 bases from J, the junction kept 11 bases outside the gene matches. CDR1 is MDHEN and CDR2 is SYDVKM in the germline V gene. The chain's CDR3 is CASTKQGAGYEQFF. The CDR3, as DNA: TGTGCCAGCACAAAACAGGGGGCAGGCTACGAGCAGTTCTTC.

This clonotype showed up many times. This chain links TRBV30 with TRBJ1-5; no clear D. Trimming took off 0 bases at V and 0 bases at J, with 6 bases between the two ends. Germline V gives CDR1 GTSNPN, CDR2 SVGIG (reference sequence). There are 14 residues in the CDR3. The CDR3 nucleotides read TGTGCCTGGAGTGTACACTATAGCAATCAGCCCCAGCATTTT. Its translation: CAWSVHYSNQPQHF.

This clonotype has at least ten counts. This chain connects TRBV11-2 to TRBJ2-7, with D perhaps matching TRBD2 (6 bases). V lost 5 bases and J lost 0, with 14 bases in between. There are 15 residues in the CDR3. Germline V lookup: CDR1 SGHAT, CDR2 FQNNGV. In nucleotides, the CDR3 is TGTGCCAGCAGCGGGGGGAGCAAAAGCTCCTACGAGCAGTACTTC. Protein sequence: CASSGGSKSSYEQYF. Filled out from reference TRBV11-2 and TRBJ2-7, the complete variable domain reads EAGVAQSPRYKIIEKRQSVAFWCNPISGHATLYWYQQILGQGPKLLIQFQNNGVVDDSQLPKDRFSAERLKGVDSTLKIQPAKLEDSAVYLCASSGGSKSSYEQYFGPGTRLTVT.

This clonotype was seen ten or more times. This rearrangement joins TRBV4-2 to TRBJ1-4; D not resolved. The CDR3 is made up of 14 amino acids. Germline V gives CDR1 LGHNA, CDR2 YNFKEQ. Trimming cost V 1 base and J 4 bases, with 7 bases left between them. The CDR3 DNA follows: TGTGCCAGCAGCCAAGGTGCCCTTAATGAAAAACTGTTTTTT. The encoded protein is CASSQGALNEKLFF.

Turning to this clonotype: In this CDR3 the conserved last residue, phenylalanine or tryptophan, is missing, so a read error is likely. It is unclear where the CDR3 begins or ends on the DNA, so no DNA is shown, and the CDR3 is as TCRdb lists it. The rearrangement links TRBV19 to TRBJ1-2; the table gives TRBD1 as D, unverified against the DNA. Per the germline V gene, CDR1 is LNHDA and CDR2 is SQIVND (reference sequence). The CDR3 spans 13 amino acids, including both terminal residues. The CDR3 protein is CASSAPSGQLFSI.

Note on this clonotype: A read error may be the cause here, since a much bigger clone is one base away. The rearrangement links TRBV6-2 or TRBV6-3 to TRBJ2-2, with D possibly being TRBD1 (6 bases). The CDR3 is 13 amino acids. Germline V lookup: CDR1 MNHEY, CDR2 SVGEGT. This CDR3 reads CASRTVNTWELFF. CDR3 bases: TGTGCCAGCCGGACAGTGAACACCTGGGAGCTGTTTTTT.

In this sample, this clonotype turned up many times. V is TRBV2 and J is TRBJ2-1; 9 positions agree with TRBD1. Germline V CDR1 and CDR2: SNHLY, FYNNEI. This CDR3 comprises 13 residues. V dropped 7 bases and J dropped 6; count of bases not matched to a gene: 4. CDR3 DNA sequence: TGTGCCAGCATGCCGGGACAGGGCAATGAGCAGTTCTTC. It yields the protein CASMPGQGNEQFF.

This clonotype has more than one count but fewer than ten. The chain is built from TRBV20-1 and TRBJ1-1; D ambiguous. Per the germline V gene, CDR1 is DFQATT and CDR2 is SNEGSKA (reference sequence). The CDR3 runs to 12 residues. This CDR3 reads CSVTVSDTEAFF. In nucleotides, the CDR3 is TGCAGCGTGACGGTTTCAGACACTGAAGCTTTCTTT.

Many counts were recorded for this clonotype. This rearrangement joins TRBV2 to TRBJ1-2, with TRBD1 matching 7 bases. CDR1 and CDR2 from the germline V gene are SNHLY and FYNNEI. The CDR3 has 14 residues. V dropped 7 bases and J dropped 8; count of bases not matched to a gene: 13. The CDR3 reads CASNPTSTGQGYTF. The CDR3 nucleotides read TGTGCCAGCAACCCTACCTCGACAGGGCAGGGCTACACCTTC.

This chain joins TRBV12-3 or TRBV12-4 and TRBJ2-5, with 9 bases matching TRBD1. The better agreement between TRBJ2-1 and the DNA end casts doubt on the J call. The CDR3 consists of 12 residues. The CDR3 DNA reads TGTGCCAGCAGTTTAGGGGACAGGGCGCAGTTCTTC. It is translated as CASSLGDRAQFF.

The gene calls are TRBV20-1 and TRBJ1-1; 12 bases line up with TRBD1. The trim removed 3 bases at V and 4 bases at J, leaving 12 bases unmatched. The CDR3 extends over 17 amino acids. The V gene's germline CDR1 is DFQATT and CDR2 SNEGSKA (reference sequence). Here the CDR3 reads CSASFPGQGARSTEAFF. CDR3 DNA: TGCAGTGCTAGCTTCCCGGGACAGGGGGCGCGAAGCACTGAAGCTTTCTTT.

This clonotype showed up many times. V is TRBV20-1 and J is TRBJ1-3, with 9 bases that match TRBD1. The germline V gene has CDR1 DFQATT and CDR2 SNEGSKA (reference sequence). The CDR3 loop spans 17 amino acids. The V and J ends lost 3 bases and 3 bases, in that order; junction bases with no gene match: 12. The CDR3 nucleotides read TGCAGTGCTAGGACAGGGGGGACTCTGAGCCTTGGAAACACCATATATTTT. As protein: CSARTGGTLSLGNTIYF.

This clonotype was detected many times. This chain joins TRBV6-1 and TRBJ2-7, with D possibly TRBD2 on 6 matching bases. V lost 5 bases and J 3 bases, leaving 17 bases between the germline ends. The CDR3 is 15 residues long. From germline, CDR1 is MNHNS and CDR2 SASEGT. As DNA, the CDR3 is TGTGCCAGCAGTATAAATAGCGGAGGTGACTACGAGCAGTACTTC. It codes for CASSINSGGDYEQYF.

This rearrangement joins TRBV20-1 to TRBJ1-1; 8 positions agree with TRBD1. Per the germline V gene, CDR1 is DFQATT and CDR2 is SNEGSKA (reference sequence). After removal of 0 bases from V and 1 base from J, the junction contained 7 bases not matched to a gene. This CDR3 has 16 residues. CDR3 nucleotides: TGCAGTGCTAGAGATTGGGGGGGGACAGGGAACACTGAAGCTTTCTTT. Amino acid sequence: CSARDWGGTGNTEAFF.

The rearrangement links TRBV12-3 or TRBV12-4 to TRBJ1-5; 9 bases agree with TRBD1. The V and J ends lost 5 bases and 6 bases, in that order; junction bases with no gene match: 2. The CDR3 spans 13 residues. CDR3 sequence (DNA): TGTGCCAGCAGTGGGACAGGGATTCAGCCCCAGCATTTT. It is translated as CASSGTGIQPQHF.

This clonotype was recorded many times. The J gene is TRBJ2-7, the V gene TRBV7-3, with D tentatively TRBD2 (6 bases). V was trimmed by 2 bases and J by 5 bases, leaving 16 bases between them. Germline V gene sequence: CDR1 SGHTA, CDR2 FQGTGA. CDR3 length equals 15 residues. The CDR3 nucleotides are TGTGCCAGCAGCTTATCCCGATCTAGCGCCCACGAGCAGTACTTC. Protein: CASSLSRSSAHEQYF.

This clonotype was seen ten or more times. The chain uses TRBV18 and TRBJ2-7; tentatively, D is TRBD2 (5 bases). The CDR3 runs to 13 residues. The V and J ends lost 2 bases and 10 bases respectively, with 15 bases between them. Germline CDR1 reads KGHSH; CDR2 reads LQKENI. CDR3 residues: CASSPIDADFQYF. The CDR3 DNA is TGTGCCAGCTCACCAATTGACGCGGACTTTCAGTACTTC.